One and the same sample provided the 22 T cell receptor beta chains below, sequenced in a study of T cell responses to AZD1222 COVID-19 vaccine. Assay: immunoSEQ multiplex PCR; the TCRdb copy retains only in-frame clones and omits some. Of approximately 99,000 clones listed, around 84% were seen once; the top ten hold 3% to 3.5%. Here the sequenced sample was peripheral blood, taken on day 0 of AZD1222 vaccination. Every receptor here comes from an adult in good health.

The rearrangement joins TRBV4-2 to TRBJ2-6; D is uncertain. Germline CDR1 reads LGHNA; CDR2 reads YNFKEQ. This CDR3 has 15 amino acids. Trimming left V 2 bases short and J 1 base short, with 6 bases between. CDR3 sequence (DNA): TGTGCCAGCAGCCAACTATTTTCTGGGGCCAACGTCCTGACTTTC. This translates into CASSQLFSGANVLTF.

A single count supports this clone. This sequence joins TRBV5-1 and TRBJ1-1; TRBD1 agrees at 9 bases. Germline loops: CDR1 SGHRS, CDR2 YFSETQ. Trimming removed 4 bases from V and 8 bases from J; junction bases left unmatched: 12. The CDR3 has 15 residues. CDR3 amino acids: CASSRGQGLFKEAFF. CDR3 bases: TGCGCCAGCAGCCGTGGACAGGGGTTATTTAAAGAAGCTTTCTTT. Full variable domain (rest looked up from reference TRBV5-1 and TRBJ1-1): KAGVTQTPRYLIKTRGQQVTLSCSPISGHRSVSWYQQTPGQGLQFLFEYFSETQRNKGNFPGRFSGRQFSNSRSEMNVSTLELGDSALYLCASSRGQGLFKEAFFGQGTRLTVV.

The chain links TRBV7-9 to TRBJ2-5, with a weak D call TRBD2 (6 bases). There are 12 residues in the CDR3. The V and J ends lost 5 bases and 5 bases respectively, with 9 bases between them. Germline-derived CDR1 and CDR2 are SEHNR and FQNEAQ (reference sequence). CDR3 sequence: CASSLGSETQYF. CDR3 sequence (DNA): TGTGCCAGCAGCCTCGGGAGCGAGACCCAGTACTTC. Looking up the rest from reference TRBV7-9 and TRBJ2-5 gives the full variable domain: DTGVSQNPRHKITKRGQNVTFRCDPISEHNRLYWYRQTLGQGPEFLTYFQNEAQLEKSRLLSDRFSAERPKGSFSTLEIQRTEQGDSAMYLCASSLGSETQYFGPGTRLLVL.

This chain's CDR3 is CASRTGKDQPQHF. CDR3 coding DNA: TGTGCCAGCAGGACAGGGAAGGATCAGCCCCAGCATTTT. The chain employs TRBV6-1 and TRBJ1-5; 7 bases map to TRBD1. The V gene end was trimmed by 6 bases and the J gene end by 5 bases; junction bases not matched to a gene: 4. CDR1 and CDR2 from the germline V gene are MNHNS and SASEGT. This CDR3 is built from 13 residues.

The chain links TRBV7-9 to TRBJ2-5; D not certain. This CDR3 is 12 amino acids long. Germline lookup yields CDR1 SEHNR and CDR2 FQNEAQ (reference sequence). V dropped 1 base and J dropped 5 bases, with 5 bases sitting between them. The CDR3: CASSLVRETQYF. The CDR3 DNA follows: TGTGCCAGCAGCTTAGTTCGGGAGACCCAGTACTTC.

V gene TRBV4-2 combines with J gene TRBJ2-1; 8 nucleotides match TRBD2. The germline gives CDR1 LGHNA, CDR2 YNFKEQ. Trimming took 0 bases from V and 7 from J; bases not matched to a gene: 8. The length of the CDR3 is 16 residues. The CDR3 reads CASSQEPSGGINEQFF. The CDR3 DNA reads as TGTGCCAGCAGCCAAGAGCCCAGCGGGGGAATTAATGAGCAGTTCTTC.

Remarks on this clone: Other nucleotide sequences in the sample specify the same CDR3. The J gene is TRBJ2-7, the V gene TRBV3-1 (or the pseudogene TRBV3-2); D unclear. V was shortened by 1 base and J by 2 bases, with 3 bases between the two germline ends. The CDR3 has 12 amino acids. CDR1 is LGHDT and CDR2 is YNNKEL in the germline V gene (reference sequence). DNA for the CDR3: TGTGCCAGCAGCCAAGGTCCCTACGAGCAGTACTTC. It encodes CASSQGPYEQYF.

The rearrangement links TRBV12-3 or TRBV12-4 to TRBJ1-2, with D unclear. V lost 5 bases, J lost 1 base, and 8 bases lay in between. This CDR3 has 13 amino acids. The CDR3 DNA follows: TGTGCCAGCAGTCCGGGATTTAACTATGGCTACACCTTC. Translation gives CASSPGFNYGYTF.

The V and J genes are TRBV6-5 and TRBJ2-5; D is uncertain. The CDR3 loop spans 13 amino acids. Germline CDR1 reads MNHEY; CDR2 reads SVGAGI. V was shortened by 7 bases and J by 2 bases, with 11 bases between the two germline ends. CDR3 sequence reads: CASTDLKQETQYF. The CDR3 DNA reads TGTGCCAGCACGGACCTAAAGCAAGAGACCCAGTACTTC.

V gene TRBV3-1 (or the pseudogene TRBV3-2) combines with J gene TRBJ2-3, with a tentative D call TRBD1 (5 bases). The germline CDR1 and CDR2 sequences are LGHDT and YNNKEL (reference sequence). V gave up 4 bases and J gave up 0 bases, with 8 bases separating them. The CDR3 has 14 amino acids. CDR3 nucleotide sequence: TGTGCCAGCAGCCGTGGGGCCAGCACAGATACGCAGTATTTT. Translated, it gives CASSRGASTDTQYF.

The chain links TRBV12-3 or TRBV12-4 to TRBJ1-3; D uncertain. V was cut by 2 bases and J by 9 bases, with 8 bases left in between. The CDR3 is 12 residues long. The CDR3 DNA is TGTGCCAGCAGTTTATCACTGGCCACCATATATTTT. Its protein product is CASSLSLATIYF.

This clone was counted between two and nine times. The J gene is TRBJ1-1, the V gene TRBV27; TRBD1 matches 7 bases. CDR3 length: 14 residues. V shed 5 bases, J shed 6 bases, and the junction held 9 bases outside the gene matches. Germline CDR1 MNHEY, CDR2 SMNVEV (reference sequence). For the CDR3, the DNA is TGTGCCAGCAGTCCGCAGACAGGGTTCTCTGAAGCTTTCTTT. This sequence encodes CASSPQTGFSEAFF.

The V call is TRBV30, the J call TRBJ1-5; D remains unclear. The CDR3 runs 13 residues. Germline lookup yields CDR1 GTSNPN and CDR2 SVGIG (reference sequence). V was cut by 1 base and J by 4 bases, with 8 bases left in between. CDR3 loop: CAWSASRNQPQHF. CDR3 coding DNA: TGTGCCTGGAGTGCATCCAGGAATCAGCCCCAGCATTTT.

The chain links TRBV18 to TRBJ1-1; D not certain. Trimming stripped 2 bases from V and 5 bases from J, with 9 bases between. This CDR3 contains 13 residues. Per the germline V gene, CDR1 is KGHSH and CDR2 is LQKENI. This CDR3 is CASSPIKSTEAFF. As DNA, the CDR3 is TGTGCCAGCTCACCAATAAAGTCGACTGAAGCTTTCTTT.

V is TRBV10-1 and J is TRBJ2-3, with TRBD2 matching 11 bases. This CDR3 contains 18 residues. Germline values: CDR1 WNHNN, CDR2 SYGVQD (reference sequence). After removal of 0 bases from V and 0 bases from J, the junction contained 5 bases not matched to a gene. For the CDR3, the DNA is TGCGCCAGCAGTGAGTCGCTACTAGCGGGGGATAGCACAGATACGCAGTATTTT. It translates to CASSESLLAGDSTDTQYF.

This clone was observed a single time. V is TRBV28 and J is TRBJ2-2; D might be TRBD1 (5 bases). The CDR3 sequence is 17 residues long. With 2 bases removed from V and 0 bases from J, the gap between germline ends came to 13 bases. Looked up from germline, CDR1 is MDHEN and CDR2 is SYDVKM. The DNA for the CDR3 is TGTGCCAGCAGTTTAAGGGTGCAGGGCCCGAACACCGGGGAGCTGTTTTTT. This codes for CASSLRVQGPNTGELFF.

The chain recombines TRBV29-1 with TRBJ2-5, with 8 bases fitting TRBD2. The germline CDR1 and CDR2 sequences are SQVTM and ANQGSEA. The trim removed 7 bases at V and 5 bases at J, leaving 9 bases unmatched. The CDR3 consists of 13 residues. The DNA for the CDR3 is TGCAGCGCCCGGGGGGCGGGGGGTGAGACCCAGTACTTC. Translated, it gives CSARGAGGETQYF.

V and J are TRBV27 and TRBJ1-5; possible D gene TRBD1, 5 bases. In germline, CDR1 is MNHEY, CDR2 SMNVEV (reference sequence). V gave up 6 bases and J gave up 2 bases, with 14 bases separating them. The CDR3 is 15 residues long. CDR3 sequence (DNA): TGTGCCAGCAGCCCCTCCTCAGGGCGCAATCAGCCCCAGCATTTT. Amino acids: CASSPSSGRNQPQHF.

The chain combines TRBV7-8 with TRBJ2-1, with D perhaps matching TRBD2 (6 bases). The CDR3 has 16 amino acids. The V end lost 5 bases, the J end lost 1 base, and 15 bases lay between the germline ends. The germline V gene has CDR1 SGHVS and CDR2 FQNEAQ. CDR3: CASSPAEGLSYNEQFF. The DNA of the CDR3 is TGTGCCAGCAGCCCTGCGGAGGGCCTTTCCTACAATGAGCAGTTCTTC.

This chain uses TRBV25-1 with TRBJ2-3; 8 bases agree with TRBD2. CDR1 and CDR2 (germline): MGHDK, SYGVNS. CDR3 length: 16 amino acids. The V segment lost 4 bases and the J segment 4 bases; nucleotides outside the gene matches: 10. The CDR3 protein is CASSVPRGGASDTQYF. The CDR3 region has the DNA TGTGCCAGCAGTGTTCCCCGGGGGGGCGCATCAGATACGCAGTATTTT.

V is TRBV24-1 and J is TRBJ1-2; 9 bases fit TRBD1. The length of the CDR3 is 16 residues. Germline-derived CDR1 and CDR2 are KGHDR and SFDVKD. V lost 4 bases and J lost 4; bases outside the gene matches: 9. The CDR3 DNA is TGTGCCACCAGTGACCCAAACCGGGACAGGGCCTATGGCTACACCTTC. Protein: CATSDPNRDRAYGYTF.

The CDR3 region is CASSLPPLAGGAETQYF. DNA for the CDR3: TGTGCCAGCAGCCTGCCCCCACTAGCGGGGGGGGCAGAGACCCAGTACTTC. The chain has TRBV4-2 and TRBJ2-5; 13 bases are a match to TRBD2. V was clipped by 4 bases and J by 4 bases; unmatched bases: 9. The CDR3 contains 17 residues. The germline V gene encodes CDR1 LGHNA and CDR2 YNFKEQ.